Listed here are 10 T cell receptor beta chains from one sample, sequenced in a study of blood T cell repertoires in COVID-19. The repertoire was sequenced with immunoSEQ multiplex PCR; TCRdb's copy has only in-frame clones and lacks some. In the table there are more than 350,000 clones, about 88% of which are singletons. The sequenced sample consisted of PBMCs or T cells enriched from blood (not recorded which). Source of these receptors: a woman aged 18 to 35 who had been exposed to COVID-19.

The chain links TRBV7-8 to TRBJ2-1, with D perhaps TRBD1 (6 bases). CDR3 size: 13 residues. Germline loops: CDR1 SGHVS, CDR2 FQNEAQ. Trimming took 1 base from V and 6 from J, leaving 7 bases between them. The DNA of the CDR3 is TGTGCCAGCAGCTTAGGACAGGTCAATGAGCAGTTCTTC. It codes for CASSLGQVNEQFF.

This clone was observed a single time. CDR3 loop: CASSLAATAEAFF. The DNA of the CDR3 is TGTGCCAGCAGTTTAGCTGCTACCGCTGAAGCTTTCTTT. The chain recombines TRBV12-3 or TRBV12-4 with TRBJ1-1; D remains unclear. The CDR3 runs 13 residues. The V gene lost 0 bases and the J gene lost 6 bases, with 8 bases spanning the gap.

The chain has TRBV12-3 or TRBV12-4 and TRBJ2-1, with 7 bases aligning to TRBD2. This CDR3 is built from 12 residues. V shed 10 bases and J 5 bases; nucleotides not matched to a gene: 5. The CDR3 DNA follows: TGTGCCACCCGGGGACTAAACAATGAGCAGTTCTTC. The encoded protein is CATRGLNNEQFF.

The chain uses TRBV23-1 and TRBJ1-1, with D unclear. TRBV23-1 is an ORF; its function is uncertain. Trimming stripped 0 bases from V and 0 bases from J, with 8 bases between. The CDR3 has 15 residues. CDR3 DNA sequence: TGCGCCAGCAGTCAATCTTGGCAGATGAACACTGAAGCTTTCTTT. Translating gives CASSQSWQMNTEAFF.

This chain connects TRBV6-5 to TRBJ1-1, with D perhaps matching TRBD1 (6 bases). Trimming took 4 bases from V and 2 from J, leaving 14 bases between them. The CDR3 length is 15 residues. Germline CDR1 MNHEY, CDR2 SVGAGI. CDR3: CASSLGGGSNTEAFF. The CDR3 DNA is TGTGCCAGCAGTTTAGGGGGAGGGAGTAACACTGAAGCTTTCTTT.

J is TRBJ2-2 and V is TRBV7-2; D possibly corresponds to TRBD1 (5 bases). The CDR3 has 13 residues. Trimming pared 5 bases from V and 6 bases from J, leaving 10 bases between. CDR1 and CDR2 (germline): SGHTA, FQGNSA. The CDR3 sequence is CASSTWGAGELFF. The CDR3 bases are TGTGCCAGCAGCACTTGGGGCGCCGGGGAGCTGTTTTTT.

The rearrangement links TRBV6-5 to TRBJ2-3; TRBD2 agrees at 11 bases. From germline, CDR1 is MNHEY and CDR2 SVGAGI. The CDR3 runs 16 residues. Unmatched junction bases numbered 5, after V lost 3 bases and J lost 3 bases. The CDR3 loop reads CASSYTSGGRTDTQYF. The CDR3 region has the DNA TGTGCCAGCAGTTATACTAGCGGGGGAAGAACAGATACGCAGTATTTT.

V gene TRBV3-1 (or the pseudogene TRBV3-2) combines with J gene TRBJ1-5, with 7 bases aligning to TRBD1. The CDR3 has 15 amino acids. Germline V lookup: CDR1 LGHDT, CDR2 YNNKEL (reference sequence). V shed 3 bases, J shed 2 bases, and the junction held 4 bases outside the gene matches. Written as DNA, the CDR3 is TGTGCCAGCAGCCAGCAGGGGGTTCGCAATCAGCCCCAGCATTTT. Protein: CASSQQGVRNQPQHF.

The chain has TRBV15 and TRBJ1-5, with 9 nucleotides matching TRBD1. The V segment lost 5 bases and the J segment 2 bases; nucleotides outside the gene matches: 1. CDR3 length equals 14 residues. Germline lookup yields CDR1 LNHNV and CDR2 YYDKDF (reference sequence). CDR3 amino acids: CATSDRGGNQPQHF. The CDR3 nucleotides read TGTGCCACCAGCGACAGGGGGGGCAATCAGCCCCAGCATTTT.

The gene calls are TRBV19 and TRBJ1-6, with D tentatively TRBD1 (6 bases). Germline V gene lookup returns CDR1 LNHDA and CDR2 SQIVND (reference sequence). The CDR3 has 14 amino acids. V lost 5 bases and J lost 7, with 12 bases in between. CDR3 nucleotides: TGTGCCAGTAGTGAGACAGGCTACAATTCACCCCTCCACTTT. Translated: CASSETGYNSPLHF.